The following is a T cell receptor (beta chain) sequence with its context. Assay: immunoSEQ multiplex PCR; the TCRdb copy retains only in-frame clones and omits some. This sample has 30,000 to 40,000 clones, with around 75% found just once. This record comes from a study of radiotherapy plus CTLA-4 blockade in lung cancer. Germline trimming cut 2 bases from V and 2 bases from J; bases unmatched to any gene: 8. The length of the CDR3 is 17 residues. Germline CDR1 and CDR2: SQVTM and ANQGSEA. The clonotype originates from a human donor with non-small cell lung cancer that progressed on radiotherapy plus ipilimumab. The rearrangement uses TRBV29-1 and TRBJ2-1; 11 bases agree with TRBD2. Here the sequenced sample was peripheral blood, taken from a patient treated with radiotherapy plus ipilimumab. CDR3 in DNA: TGCAGCGTTGAAAAGGTAGCGGGGGGGCATACCTACAATGAGCAGTTCTTC. It yields the protein CSVEKVAGGHTYNEQFF.